The 3 T cell receptor beta chains in this list originate from one sample, sequenced in a study of blood T cell repertoires in COVID-19. Sequencing used immunoSEQ multiplex PCR; TCRdb keeps in-frame clones, though not all of them. The sample has about 360,000 clones, around 87% seen once; the top ten hold around 1.3%. The sequencing sample was made of PBMCs or T cells enriched from blood (not recorded which). These receptors were obtained from a man younger than 45 who had recovered from COVID-19.

V is TRBV9 and J is TRBJ1-2; D unresolved. V lost 0 bases and J 5 bases, leaving 8 bases between the germline ends. The germline CDR1 and CDR2 sequences are SGDLS and YYNGEE. The CDR3 extends over 13 amino acids. The CDR3 nucleotides are TGTGCCAGCAGCGTAGACCAGAATTATGGCTACACCTTC. This codes for CASSVDQNYGYTF.

The chain joins TRBV6-5 to TRBJ2-5, with a tentative D call TRBD2 (7 bases). There are 15 residues in the CDR3. Germline V gene data show CDR1 as MNHEY and CDR2 as SVGAGI. The ends were cut back, 7 bases at V and 2 bases at J, with 17 bases in the middle. The CDR3 coding sequence is TGTGCCAGCACTACTGGGCGGGGGACACAAGAGACCCAGTACTTC. It codes for CASTTGRGTQETQYF.

V gene TRBV6-5 combines with J gene TRBJ1-2, with a weak D call TRBD1 (6 bases). Germline V CDR1 and CDR2: MNHEY, SVGAGI. CDR3 length: 13 residues. V lost 6 bases, J lost 7 bases, and 15 bases lay in between. The CDR3 nucleotides read TGTGCCAGCAGACTTTCAGGGGCGGGTGGCTACACCTTC. Its translation: CASRLSGAGGYTF.